This T cell receptor (beta chain) appears in the sequencing data of a study of OX40 agonist ivuxolimab in advanced cancers. Study as a whole: Partial responses occurred in Three dose-escalation patients, one with hepatocellular carcinoma and two with cutaneous melanoma.

Germline CDR1 is LGHNA and CDR2 is YNFKEQ. The CDR3 sequence is 14 residues long. Deletions cut 4 bases from V and 6 bases from J, with 16 bases between. Sequenced by immunoSEQ multiplex PCR; TCRdb stores in-frame clones only, minus some. The sample lists 90,000 to 100,000 clones, roughly 90% occurring once. This specimen was CD4+ or CD8+ T cells sorted from blood, taken in a trial of the OX40 agonist ivuxolimab. The sequence came from an adult with an advanced solid tumor such as melanoma, head and neck, liver or kidney cancer. The rearrangement uses TRBV4-2 and TRBJ2-7, with a possible D match to TRBD2 (6 bases). The CDR3: CASSRSGGTFEQYF. The CDR3, as DNA: TGTGCCAGCAGCCGTTCGGGCGGGACGTTCGAGCAGTACTTC.